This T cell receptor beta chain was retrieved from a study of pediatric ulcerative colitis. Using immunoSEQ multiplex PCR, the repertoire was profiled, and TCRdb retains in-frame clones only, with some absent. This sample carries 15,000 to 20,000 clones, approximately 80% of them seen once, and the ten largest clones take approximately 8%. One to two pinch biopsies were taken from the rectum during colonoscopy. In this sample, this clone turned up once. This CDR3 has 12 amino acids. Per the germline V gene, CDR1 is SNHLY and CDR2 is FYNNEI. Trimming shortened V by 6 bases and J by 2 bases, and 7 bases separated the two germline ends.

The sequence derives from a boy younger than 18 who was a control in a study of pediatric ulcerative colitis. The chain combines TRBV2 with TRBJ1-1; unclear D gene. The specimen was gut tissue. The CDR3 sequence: CASRAQNTEAFF. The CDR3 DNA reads TGTGCCAGCAGAGCACAAAACACTGAAGCTTTCTTT.